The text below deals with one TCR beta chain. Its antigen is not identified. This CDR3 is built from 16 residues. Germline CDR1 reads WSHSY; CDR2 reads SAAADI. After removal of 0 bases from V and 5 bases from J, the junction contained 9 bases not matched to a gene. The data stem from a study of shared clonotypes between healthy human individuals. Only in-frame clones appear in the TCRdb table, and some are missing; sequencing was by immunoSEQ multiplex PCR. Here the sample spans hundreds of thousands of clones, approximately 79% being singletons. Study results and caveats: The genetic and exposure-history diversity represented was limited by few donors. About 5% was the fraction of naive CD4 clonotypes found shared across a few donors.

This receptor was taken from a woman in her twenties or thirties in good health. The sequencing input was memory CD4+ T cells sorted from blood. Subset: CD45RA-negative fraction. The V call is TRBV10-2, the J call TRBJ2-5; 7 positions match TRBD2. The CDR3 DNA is TGCGCCAGCAGTGAGTCGGCGACGGGAGGAGGGGAGACCCAGTACTTC. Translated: CASSESATGGGETQYF.